Below, 8 T cell receptor beta chains from the same sample are listed, as sequenced in a study of a mutant IDH1 vaccine in newly diagnosed glioma. Here immunoSEQ multiplex PCR was the method, and the copy in TCRdb shows in-frame clones only, minus some. The repertoire holds about 69,000 clones, with around nine tenths as singletons. These receptors' antigens are unknown. Documented time point: week 35, safety follow-up. The vaccine gave 300 ug of a 20-mer mutant IDH1 peptide subcutaneously per dose. Specimen: PBMCs, collected from a glioma patient whose treatment included an IDH1 peptide vaccine. The receptors shown here come from a man aged 30-40 years with glioma.

The V and J genes are TRBV19 and TRBJ1-2; D call uncertain. Trimming pared 1 base from V and 7 bases from J, leaving 13 bases between. The V gene's germline CDR1 is LNHDA and CDR2 SQIVND (reference sequence). The CDR3 covers 14 residues. The CDR3 nucleotides are TGTGCCAGTAGTATAGGATGGGAGGGCAGTGGCTACACCTTC. Translating it yields CASSIGWEGSGYTF. The full variable domain, completed using reference TRBV19 and TRBJ1-2, is DGGITQSPKYLFRKEGQNVTLSCEQNLNHDAMYWYRQDPGQGLRLIYYSQIVNDFQKGDIAEGYSVSREKKESFPLTVTSAQKNPTAFYLCASSIGWEGSGYTFGSGTRLTVV.

V and J are TRBV18 and TRBJ2-3, with 10 bases lining up with TRBD1. Per germline, CDR1 KGHSH and CDR2 LQKENI. V dropped 3 bases and J dropped 1; count of bases not matched to a gene: 10. CDR3 length: 18 residues. The CDR3 is CASSPGQGRSGGTDTQYF. CDR3 bases: TGTGCCAGCTCACCGGGACAGGGGAGATCCGGCGGCACAGATACGCAGTATTTT.

This clone was seen a few times. The chain employs TRBV5-1 and TRBJ2-5, with unresolved D. The CDR3 runs 11 residues. Trimming cost V 3 bases and J 0 bases, with 0 bases left between them. Germline CDR1 reads SGHRS; CDR2 reads YFSETQ. CDR3: CASSYQETQYF. Here the CDR3 DNA reads TGCGCCAGCAGCTACCAAGAGACCCAGTACTTC.

This sequence joins TRBV4-1 and TRBJ2-2, with 7 bases identical to TRBD2. CDR1 MGHRA and CDR2 YSYEKL come from the germline V gene. With 0 bases clipped from V and 4 bases from J, the junction kept 11 bases outside the gene matches. CDR3 length: 18 residues. The CDR3 region has the DNA TGCGCCAGCAGCCAAGATGGCTTTGGGGGAGGGGTCACCGGGGAGCTGTTTTTT. Encoded protein: CASSQDGFGGGVTGELFF.

V and J are TRBV9 and TRBJ1-2, with 8 positions matching TRBD1. CDR1 is SGDLS and CDR2 is YYNGEE in the germline V gene. CDR3 length: 14 residues. V was pared by 3 bases and J by 8 bases, with 9 bases of the junction left unmatched. The CDR3 here is CASSAPTGAGGYTF. The CDR3 nucleotides are TGTGCCAGCAGCGCGCCGACAGGGGCGGGCGGCTACACCTTC.

This sequence joins TRBV5-1 and TRBJ1-4, with D tentatively TRBD1 (5 bases). Germline CDR1 and CDR2: SGHRS and YFSETQ. The CDR3 contains 16 residues. V lost 4 bases to trimming and J lost 7 bases, with 20 bases between them. CDR3 bases: TGCGCCAGCAGCCCAACCAGACAGCCCTGGGGTGAAAAACTGTTTTTT. Its translation: CASSPTRQPWGEKLFF.

The J gene is TRBJ1-1, the V gene TRBV11-1, with 8 bases aligning to TRBD1. The CDR3 loop spans 15 amino acids. The V gene end was trimmed by 2 bases and the J gene end by 0 bases; junction bases not matched to a gene: 2. Germline CDR1 and CDR2: SGHAT and FQDESV (reference sequence). CDR3 bases: TGTGCCAGCAGCTTAAGGACAGGGATGAACACTGAAGCTTTCTTT. Translation: CASSLRTGMNTEAFF.

Here the CDR3 DNA reads TGTGCCAGCAGCTTAGGAACCGGGGATGGCTATGGCTACACCTTC. Translated: CASSLGTGDGYGYTF. V is TRBV7-9 and J is TRBJ1-2; no clear D. V lost 1 base and J lost 4, with 13 bases in between. The CDR3 contains 15 residues. Germline CDR1 and CDR2: SEHNR and FQNEAQ (reference sequence).